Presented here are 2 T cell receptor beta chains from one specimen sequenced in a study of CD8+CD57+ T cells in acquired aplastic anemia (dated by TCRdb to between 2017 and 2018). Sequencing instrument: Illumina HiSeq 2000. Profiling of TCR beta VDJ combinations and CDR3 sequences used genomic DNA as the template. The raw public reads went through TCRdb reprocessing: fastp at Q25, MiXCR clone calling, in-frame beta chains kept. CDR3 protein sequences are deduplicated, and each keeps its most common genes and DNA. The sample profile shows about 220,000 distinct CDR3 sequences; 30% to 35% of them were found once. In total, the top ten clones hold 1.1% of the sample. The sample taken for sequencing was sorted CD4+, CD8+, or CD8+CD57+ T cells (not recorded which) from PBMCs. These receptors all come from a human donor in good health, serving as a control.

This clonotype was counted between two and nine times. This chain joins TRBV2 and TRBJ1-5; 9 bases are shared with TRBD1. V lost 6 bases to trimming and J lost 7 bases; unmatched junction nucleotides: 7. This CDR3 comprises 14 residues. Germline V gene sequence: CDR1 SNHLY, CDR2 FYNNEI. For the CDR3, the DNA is TGTGCCAGCAGCCAACAGGGGGCGAGACAGCCCCAGCATTTT. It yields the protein CASSQQGARQPQHF.

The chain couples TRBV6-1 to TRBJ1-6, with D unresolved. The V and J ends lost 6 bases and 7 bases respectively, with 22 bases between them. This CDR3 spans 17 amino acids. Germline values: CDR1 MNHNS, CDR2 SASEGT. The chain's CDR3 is CASRDLRGEALNSPLHF. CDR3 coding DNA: TGTGCCAGCAGAGATCTTCGCGGGGAGGCCCTCAATTCACCCCTCCACTTT.